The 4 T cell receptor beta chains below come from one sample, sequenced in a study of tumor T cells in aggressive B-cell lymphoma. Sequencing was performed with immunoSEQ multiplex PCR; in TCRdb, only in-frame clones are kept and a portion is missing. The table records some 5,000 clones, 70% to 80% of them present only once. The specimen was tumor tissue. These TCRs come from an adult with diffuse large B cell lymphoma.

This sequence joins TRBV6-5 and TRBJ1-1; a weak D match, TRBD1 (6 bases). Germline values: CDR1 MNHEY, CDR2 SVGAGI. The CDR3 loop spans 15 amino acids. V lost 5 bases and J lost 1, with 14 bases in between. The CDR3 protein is CASSGPWGQNTEAFF. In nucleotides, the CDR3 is TGTGCCAGCAGTGGTCCATGGGGGCAGAACACTGAAGCTTTCTTT.

The CDR3 bases are TGTGCCAGCAGCGCAGGCTCCTACGAGCAGTACTTC. Amino acid sequence: CASSAGSYEQYF. This rearrangement joins TRBV14 to TRBJ2-7; no clear D gene. Germline V gives CDR1 SGHDN, CDR2 FVKESK. The CDR3 is 12 residues long. V gave up 5 bases and J gave up 0 bases, with 5 bases separating them.

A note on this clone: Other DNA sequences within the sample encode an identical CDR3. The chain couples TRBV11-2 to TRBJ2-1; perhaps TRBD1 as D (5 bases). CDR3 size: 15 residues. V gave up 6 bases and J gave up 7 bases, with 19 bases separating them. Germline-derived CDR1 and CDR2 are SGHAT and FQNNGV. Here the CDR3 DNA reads TGTGCCAGCAGTCCTATAGGGGTAGTCGCGAATGAGCAGTTCTTC. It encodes CASSPIGVVANEQFF.

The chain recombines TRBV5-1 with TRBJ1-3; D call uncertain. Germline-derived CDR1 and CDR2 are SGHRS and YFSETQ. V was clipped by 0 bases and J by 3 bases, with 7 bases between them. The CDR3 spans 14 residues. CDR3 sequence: CASSLGSFGNTIYF. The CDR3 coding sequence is TGCGCCAGCAGCTTGGGGAGCTTTGGAAACACCATATATTTT.